The TCR beta chain under discussion was sequenced for a study of type 1 and type 2 diabetes patients. Study at large: Sequencing for the whole study yielded 18,976,912 paired-end reads.

The length of the CDR3 is 17 residues. V trimming: 2 bases; J trimming: 3 bases; junction bases outside the gene matches: 11. Germline CDR1 SGHTA, CDR2 FQGNSA. PCR was run on genomic DNA. Amplification of the beta chain CDR3 used 30 forward and 13 reverse multiplex primers. Each CDR3 protein gets one entry after TCRdb re-called the multiplex PCR reads with MiXCR. The sample contains approximately 260,000 distinct CDR3 sequences, roughly 48% of which appear only once. Anyone with other autoimmune disease or infection in the prior four weeks was excluded. Study-level findings and limits: Some T1D-only expanded clones might appear in more T2D or control samples. Type 2 diabetes repertoires were more diverse than type 1 diabetes repertoires.

Notes on this clonotype: Its antigen remains unidentified.

The chain has TRBV7-2 and TRBJ2-7; 9 nucleotides align to TRBD2. The sequence was collected from a man younger than 35 with type 2 diabetes. The sequencing sample was made of peripheral blood mononuclear cells (PBMCs). The CDR3 region has the DNA TGTGCCAGCAGCTTAAGCGGGAGGTCAAACCGATACTACGAGCAGTACTTC. This sequence encodes CASSLSGRSNRYYEQYF.